The TCR beta chain described here comes from a study of cytomegalovirus exposure and HLA in healthy donors. Study-level results: The authors listed approximately 150 TCR beta chains as cytomegalovirus-associated. Segments of the TCR beta V type were, in most cases, productive about 87% or about 30% of the time in an earlier analysis. A later analysis reported that several of the most significant clusters appeared to be linked to common viral pathogens, among them Epstein-Barr virus.

A note on this clone: Its antigen is unknown.

13 Jbeta primers and 60 Vbeta primers were used for the PCR. Profiling relied on immunoSEQ multiplex PCR, and the TCRdb table lists in-frame clones only, not all of them. The sample includes around 110,000 clones, around 81% of them seen just once. The CDR3 has 14 amino acids. From germline, CDR1 is LNHDA and CDR2 SQIVND (reference sequence). Trimming left V 3 bases short and J 9 bases short, with 17 bases between. This receptor was identified in a woman younger than 45 in good health and CMV-seronegative. Input material: PBMCs. V and J are TRBV19 and TRBJ1-2; no definite D call. CDR3 sequence: CASSIPWGGESYTF. The CDR3 region has the DNA TGTGCCAGTAGTATTCCTTGGGGAGGAGAAAGCTACACCTTC. The variable domain in full, completed from reference TRBV19 and TRBJ1-2, reads DGGITQSPKYLFRKEGQNVTLSCEQNLNHDAMYWYRQDPGQGLRLIYYSQIVNDFQKGDIAEGYSVSREKKESFPLTVTSAQKNPTAFYLCASSIPWGGESYTFGSGTRLTVV.